This entry describes one TCR beta chain. Its target antigen remains unknown. The junction and the germline gene differ at one end; a read error may be behind it. The entry originates in a study of identifying expanded T cells in peripheral blood (dated 2019 in TCRdb). In terms of the full investigation: Separate aliquots of the same genomic DNA pool were sequenced to produce technical replicates, and four replicates were compared in pairs.

Overall study results and their limits: Between technical replicates the binomial model flagged roughly 1.1 differentially abundant clones, whereas over about two weeks the binomial model flagged about 16.4 and over approximately four weeks around 18. The authors expected that biological variance in healthy repertoires might rise further over much longer intervals, such as months to years. Across all healthy-donor time intervals, the beta-binomial model significantly cut both the number of clones called differentially abundant and the false-positive rate. Across all healthy donors, variance in clone template counts between roughly two-week samples was found to increase significantly with total template count.

TCRbeta CDR3 regions were profiled with the immunoSEQ Assay using bias-controlled multiplex PCR amplification of genomic DNA. The published analysis was carried out like this. To quantify the absolute abundance of each unique TCRbeta CDR3 region, the sequences were collapsed and filtered. Two models were used to test differential abundance: a binomial model (Fisher-equivalent) and a beta-binomial model that adds time-dependent variance fitted from healthy donors. Any clone with fewer than 5 combined templates was excluded, and a clone was called differentially abundant if its Benjamini-Hochberg FDR was below 0.01. In the beta-binomial model, variance was expressed as a function of the total template count across the two samples, in the form v = (b*log(k)+a)^2. TCRdb's version of the immuneACCESS table is confined to in-frame rearrangements and falls short of the full clone set. An unresolved V gene accounts for under half of the shortfall where checked; the remainder is of unknown origin. V and J calls plus clone size are reproduced from that table; the DNA served to infer D and trimming. This sample has about 52,000 clones in its table, and less than 85% of those were observed once. Of the sample, 11% to 15% falls within the top ten clones.

No immune events, such as infections, were documented for the healthy donors during the collection period. Time-dependent variance in a beta-binomial model of T-cell clone differential abundance was calibrated using healthy-donor blood repertoires as a training cohort. There were some ten healthy donors in the training cohort, of whom 3 were female and 7 were male. Donor ages ranged from about 25 to 64 years, with an average of around 45 years. Obtained from a commercial supplier, whole blood was collected from each healthy donor at three time points set around 2 weeks apart. For immunosequencing, genomic DNA was extracted from whole blood that had not been sorted. The CDR3 holds 15 amino acids from the cysteine to the phenylalanine. Only CDR3 DNA is held: 45 bases, read in frame from base 1. Taken from the germline V gene, the CDR1 and CDR2 loops are SGHNT and YENEEA.

Sequenced material: blood. The sequence derives from a person aged 18 to 75 in good health. The rearranged segments are TRBV11-3 and TRBJ2-3; the D gene is perhaps TRBD1, on 6 matching bases. For the CDR3, the sequence is CASSVERTGTDTQYF. The bases read TGTGCCAGCAGCGTAGAAAGGACAGGCACAGATACGCAGTATTTT.